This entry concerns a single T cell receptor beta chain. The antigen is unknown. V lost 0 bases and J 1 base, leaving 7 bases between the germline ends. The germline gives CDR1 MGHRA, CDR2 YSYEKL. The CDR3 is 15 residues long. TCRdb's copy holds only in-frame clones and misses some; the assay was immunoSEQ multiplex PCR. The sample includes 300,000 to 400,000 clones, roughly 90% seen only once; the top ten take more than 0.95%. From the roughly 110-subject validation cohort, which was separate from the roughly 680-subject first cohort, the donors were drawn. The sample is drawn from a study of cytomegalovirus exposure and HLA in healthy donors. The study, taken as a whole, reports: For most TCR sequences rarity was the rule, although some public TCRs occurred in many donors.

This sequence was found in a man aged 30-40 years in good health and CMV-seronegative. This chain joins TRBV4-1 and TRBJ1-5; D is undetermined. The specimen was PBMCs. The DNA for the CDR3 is TGCGCCAGCAGCCAAGATACCCGGAGCAATCAGCCCCAGCATTTT. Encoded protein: CASSQDTRSNQPQHF.